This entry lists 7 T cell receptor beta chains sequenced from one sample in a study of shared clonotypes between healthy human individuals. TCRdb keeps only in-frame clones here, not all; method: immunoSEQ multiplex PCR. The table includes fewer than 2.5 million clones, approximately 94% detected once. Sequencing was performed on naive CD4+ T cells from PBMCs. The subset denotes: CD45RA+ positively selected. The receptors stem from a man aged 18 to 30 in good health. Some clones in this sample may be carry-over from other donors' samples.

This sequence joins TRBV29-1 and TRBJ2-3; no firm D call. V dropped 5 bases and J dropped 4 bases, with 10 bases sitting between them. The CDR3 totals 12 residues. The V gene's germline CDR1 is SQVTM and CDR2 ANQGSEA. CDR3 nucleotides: TGCAGCGTTCTAACGGTGGCAGATACGCAGTATTTT. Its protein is CSVLTVADTQYF.

CDR3 DNA: TGTGCCAGCCAGCGGTCCAGCCTCAATCAGCCCCAGCATTTT. Translating it yields CASQRSSLNQPQHF. The chain employs TRBV27 and TRBJ1-5; D is undetermined. Looked up from germline, CDR1 is MNHEY and CDR2 is SMNVEV (reference sequence). The CDR3 sequence is 14 residues long. The V end was cut by 8 bases, the J end by 3 bases, with 14 bases between.

The CDR3 sequence is CASSSTGTQYF. DNA for the CDR3: TGTGCCAGCAGCTCAACGGGGACCCAGTACTTC. This sequence joins TRBV28 and TRBJ2-5; no reliable D call. The CDR3 consists of 11 residues. With 6 bases removed from V and 7 bases from J, the gap between germline ends came to 9 bases. Germline CDR1 is MDHEN and CDR2 is SYDVKM.

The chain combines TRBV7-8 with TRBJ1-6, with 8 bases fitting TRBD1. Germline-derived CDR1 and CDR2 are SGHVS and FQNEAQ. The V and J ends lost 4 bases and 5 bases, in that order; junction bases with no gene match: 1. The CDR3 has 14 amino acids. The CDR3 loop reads CASSSQGDNSPLHF. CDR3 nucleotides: TGTGCCAGCAGCTCACAGGGGGATAATTCACCCCTCCACTTT. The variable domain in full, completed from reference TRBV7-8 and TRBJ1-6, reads GAGVSQSPRYKVAKRGQDVALRCDPISGHVSLFWYQQALGQGPEFLTYFQNEAQLDKSGLPSDRFFAERPEGSVSTLKIQRTQQEDSAVYLCASSSQGDNSPLHFGNGTRLTVT.

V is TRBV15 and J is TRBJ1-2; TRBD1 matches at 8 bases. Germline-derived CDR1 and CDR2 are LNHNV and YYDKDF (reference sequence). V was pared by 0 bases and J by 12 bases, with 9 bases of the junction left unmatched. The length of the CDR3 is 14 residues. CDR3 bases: TGTGCCACCAGCAGAGATTTCCCCGACAGGGGTAACACCTTC. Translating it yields CATSRDFPDRGNTF. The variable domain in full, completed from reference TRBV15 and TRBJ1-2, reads DAMVIQNPRYQVTQFGKPVTLSCSQTLNHNVMYWYQQKSSQAPKLLFHYYDKDFNNEADTPDNFQSRRPNTSFCFLDIRSPGLGDTAMYLCATSRDFPDRGNTFGSGTRLTVV.

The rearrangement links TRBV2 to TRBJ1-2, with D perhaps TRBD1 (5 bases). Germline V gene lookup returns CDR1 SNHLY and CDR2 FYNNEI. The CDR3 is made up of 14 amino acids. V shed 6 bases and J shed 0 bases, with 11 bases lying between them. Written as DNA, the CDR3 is TGTGCCAGCAGAAGAGACAGATCTAACTATGGCTACACCTTC. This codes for CASRRDRSNYGYTF.

CDR3 DNA: TGTGCCAGCAGTCCCGGGACAGCCCGCTCCTACGAGCAGTACTTC. This gives the protein CASSPGTARSYEQYF. The rearrangement links TRBV27 to TRBJ2-7; TRBD1 agrees at 7 bases. The CDR3 runs 15 residues. Germline V gives CDR1 MNHEY, CDR2 SMNVEV (reference sequence). J was trimmed by 0 bases and V by 5 bases; bases with no gene match: 7.